This TCR beta chain was obtained from a study of blood T cell repertoires in COVID-19. While infection was still active, Seattle patients were enrolled and then followed longitudinally. Profiled with immunoSEQ multiplex PCR; TCRdb holds only in-frame clones, not every one. The data show fewer than 300,000 clones, about four fifths seen once. The germline V gene encodes CDR1 SNHLY and CDR2 FYNNEI. The CDR3 length is 13 residues. V lost 6 bases, J lost 5 bases, and 11 bases lay in between. Sequenced input: peripheral blood. This chain connects TRBV2 to TRBJ2-1, with D possibly matching TRBD2 (6 bases). The source is a person aged 65 to 85 with COVID-19, enrolled during active disease. This CDR3 is CASSRLENNEQFF. The DNA for the CDR3 is TGTGCCAGCAGCCGACTAGAAAACAATGAGCAGTTCTTC.